What follows are 29 T cell receptor beta chains derived from one specimen sequenced in a study of cytomegalovirus exposure and HLA in healthy donors. Primers included in the PCR were 60 Vbeta and 13 Jbeta primers. Measured with immunoSEQ multiplex PCR; TCRdb has only the in-frame clones, and not every one. The sample consists of 90,000 to 150,000 clones, roughly 65% of them appearing once. The specimen sequenced was PBMCs. Source of these receptors: a man in his forties in good health and CMV-seropositive.

The rearrangement joins TRBV29-1 to TRBJ2-7; tentatively, D is TRBD1 (6 bases). There are 15 residues in the CDR3. V lost 4 bases and J 5 bases, leaving 21 bases between the germline ends. CDR1 SQVTM and CDR2 ANQGSEA come from the germline V gene. CDR3 sequence: CSVVSPHRDLHEQYF. In DNA, the CDR3 is TGCAGCGTTGTTAGCCCCCACAGGGATCTGCACGAGCAGTACTTC.

The V and J genes are TRBV18 and TRBJ1-2; D ambiguous. The CDR3 runs 17 residues. Trimming removed 6 bases from V and 0 bases from J, with 20 bases in between. Germline V gene sequence: CDR1 KGHSH, CDR2 LQKENI. CDR3 DNA: TGTGCCAGCTCGAGCACGATCACAGCTGTGACTAACTATGGCTACACCTTC. It translates to CASSSTITAVTNYGYTF.

Concerning this clone itself: It is likely a read error, because the conserved phenylalanine at the end of the CDR3 is missing. The J gene is TRBJ1-1, the V gene TRBV9; D might be TRBD1 (6 bases). The germline CDR1 and CDR2 sequences are SGDLS and YYNGEE. The CDR3 spans 13 residues. Deletions cut 2 bases from V and 6 bases from J, with 11 bases between. CDR3 loop: CASSVSQGAEAFV. CDR3 nucleotides: TGTGCCAGCAGCGTGTCACAGGGAGCTGAAGCTTTCGTT.

The rearrangement links TRBV14 to TRBJ2-7, with D tentatively TRBD1 (6 bases). The germline CDR1 and CDR2 sequences are SGHDN and FVKESK. Trimming removed 6 bases from V and 3 bases from J, with 15 bases in between. The CDR3 extends over 14 amino acids. The CDR3 nucleotides read TGTGCCAGCAGGGGGAACAGGGTGGACTACGAGCAGTACTTC. It specifies CASRGNRVDYEQYF.

The V gene is TRBV6-6, the J gene TRBJ2-5; 8 bases match TRBD2. V was clipped by 0 bases and J by 4 bases; unmatched bases: 4. Germline CDR1 and CDR2: MNHNY and SVGAGI (reference sequence). This CDR3 is 15 amino acids long. The CDR3 DNA reads TGTGCCAGCAGTTACTCGCGGGAGGTTCTAGAGACCCAGTACTTC. Translating gives CASSYSREVLETQYF.

Only a few counts were recorded for this clone. The V gene is TRBV6-5, the J gene TRBJ1-3; D not resolved. The CDR3 covers 12 residues. In germline, CDR1 is MNHEY, CDR2 SVGAGI. V shed 6 bases and J shed 4 bases, with 7 bases lying between them. In nucleotides, the CDR3 is TGTGCCAGCAGCACTCGGGGAAACACCATATATTTT. It encodes CASSTRGNTIYF.

The chain links TRBV11-1 to TRBJ2-2; D gene ambiguous. Germline assignment: CDR1 SGHAT and CDR2 FQDESV (reference sequence). The CDR3 has 13 residues. The V end was cut by 0 bases, the J end by 6 bases, with 5 bases between. The CDR3 DNA reads as TGTGCCAGCAGCTTAGCCCTCGCCGGGGAGCTGTTTTTT. It yields the protein CASSLALAGELFF.

CDR3: CAVLAGDFPVVMGEQFF. In DNA form, the CDR3 reads TGTGCCGTCCTGGCGGGAGATTTTCCGGTTGTGATGGGTGAGCAGTTCTTC. J is TRBJ2-1 and V is TRBV30; 7 bases line up with TRBD2. J gave up 9 bases and V 8 bases, and 25 bases lay outside the gene matches. Germline V gene data show CDR1 as GTSNPN and CDR2 as SVGIG (reference sequence). The CDR3 consists of 17 residues.

This clone was counted many times. This chain uses TRBV6-1 with TRBJ1-1; D may be TRBD1 (6 bases). In germline, CDR1 is MNHNS, CDR2 SASEGT. Trimming pared 3 bases from V and 3 bases from J, leaving 14 bases between. The length of the CDR3 is 15 residues. CDR3 residues: CASSELNRAYTEAFF. The DNA of the CDR3 is TGTGCCAGCAGTGAGTTAAACAGGGCCTACACTGAAGCTTTCTTT.

There are a few counts of this clone. The CDR3 loop is CASSLSWTGVEAFF. In DNA form, the CDR3 reads TGTGCCAGCAGCTTATCTTGGACAGGGGTTGAAGCTTTCTTT. The V gene is TRBV7-2, the J gene TRBJ1-1; the match to TRBD1 covers 9 bases. The ends lost 2 bases at V and 7 bases at J; junction bases unmatched: 5. Germline V gives CDR1 SGHTA, CDR2 FQGNSA. The CDR3 runs to 14 residues. The variable domain in full, with the rest retrieved from reference TRBV7-2 and TRBJ1-1, is GAGVSQSPSNKVTEKGKDVELRCDPISGHTALYWYRQSLGQGLEFLIYFQGNSAPDKSGLPSDRFSAERTGGSVSTLTIQRTQQEDSAVYLCASSLSWTGVEAFFGQGTRLTVV.

The chain couples TRBV28 to TRBJ1-2, with 8 nucleotides matching TRBD1. Germline-derived CDR1 and CDR2 are MDHEN and SYDVKM. The V gene end was trimmed by 4 bases and the J gene end by 0 bases; junction bases not matched to a gene: 7. This CDR3 contains 16 residues. DNA for the CDR3: TGTGCCAGCAGTTCGGACAGGGCGTTTCCTAACTATGGCTACACCTTC. Protein: CASSSDRAFPNYGYTF.

The J gene is TRBJ2-3, the V gene TRBV4-1; TRBD2 might be the D (5 bases). Germline CDR1 is MGHRA and CDR2 is YSYEKL. The length of the CDR3 is 19 residues. V dropped 0 bases and J dropped 6 bases, with 25 bases sitting between them. This CDR3 is CASSQDLVGGLIQRDTQYF. For the CDR3, the DNA is TGCGCCAGCAGCCAAGATTTGGTAGGCGGGCTGATCCAGAGGGATACGCAGTATTTT.

CDR3: CASSDSYGYTF. DNA for the CDR3: TGTGCCAGCTCAGACAGTTATGGCTACACCTTC. The rearrangement uses TRBV18 and TRBJ1-2, with D possibly matching TRBD1 (5 bases). Trimming stripped 5 bases from V and 5 bases from J, with 6 bases between. There are 11 residues in the CDR3. The germline CDR1 and CDR2 sequences are KGHSH and LQKENI.

The chain has TRBV6-5 and TRBJ1-1; D gene unclear. CDR3 length equals 13 residues. V was cut by 0 bases and J by 4 bases, with 6 bases left in between. CDR1 is MNHEY, CDR2 SVGAGI, per germline. The CDR3: CASSYSRVTEAFF. In DNA form, the CDR3 reads TGTGCCAGCAGTTACTCGAGAGTCACTGAAGCTTTCTTT.

This clone was seen a handful of times. This sequence joins TRBV5-1 and TRBJ2-1, with 9 nucleotides matching TRBD2. In germline, CDR1 is SGHRS, CDR2 YFSETQ. Unmatched junction bases numbered 10, after V lost 0 bases and J lost 15 bases. This CDR3 has 14 amino acids. The CDR3 is CASSLGDGGGEWFF. The CDR3 DNA follows: TGCGCCAGCAGCTTGGGTGATGGCGGGGGGGAATGGTTCTTC.

The table lists this clone with a few counts. At one of its ends the junction is not consistent with the germline gene, which may arise from a read error. The gene calls are TRBV13 and TRBJ2-7, with TRBD2 matching 15 bases. Germline CDR1 and CDR2: PRHDT and FYEKMQ (reference sequence). The CDR3 consists of 24 residues. The CDR3 nucleotides read TGTGCCAGCAGCTTAGAGAACCCCTACCACCCTCCCGGGACTAGCGGGAGGAAAACCTACGCGCAGTACTTC. Amino acid sequence: CASSLENPYHPPGTSGRKTYAQYF. Variable domain in full (rest from reference TRBV13 and TRBJ2-7): AAGVIQSPRHLIKEKRETATLKCYPIPRHDTVYWYQQGPGQDPQFLISFYEKMQSDKGSIPDRFSAQQFSDYHSELNMSSLELGDSALYFCASSLENPYHPPGTSGRKTYAQYFGPGTRLTVT.

The chain is built from TRBV18 and TRBJ2-5; D might be TRBD1 (6 bases). V was trimmed by 4 bases and J by 4 bases, leaving 13 bases between them. The CDR3 has 14 amino acids. The germline CDR1 and CDR2 sequences are KGHSH and LQKENI. The CDR3 DNA follows: TGTGCCAGCTCACAACAGGGTCCCCCAGAGACCCAGTACTTC. Its protein is CASSQQGPPETQYF.

J is TRBJ2-5 and V is TRBV2; 11 bases map to TRBD2. The length of the CDR3 is 15 residues. Looked up from germline, CDR1 is SNHLY and CDR2 is FYNNEI. V lost 1 base and J lost 6; bases outside the gene matches: 4. CDR3 residues: CASSEGLAGTKTQYF. The CDR3 nucleotides read TGTGCCAGCAGTGAAGGACTAGCGGGAACGAAGACCCAGTACTTC.

The table lists this clone with a count of one. V and J are TRBV6-5 and TRBJ2-2; D is ambiguous. Germline V gives CDR1 MNHEY, CDR2 SVGAGI. The CDR3 covers 14 residues. V was clipped by 4 bases and J by 5 bases, with 11 bases between them. The CDR3 sequence: CASSFSFETGELFF. The CDR3 DNA is TGTGCCAGCAGTTTCTCTTTTGAGACCGGGGAGCTGTTTTTT.

The V gene is TRBV7-2, the J gene TRBJ2-5; D gene ambiguous. Germline CDR1 and CDR2: SGHTA and FQGNSA. V was shortened by 1 base and J by 9 bases, with 15 bases between the two germline ends. The CDR3 totals 14 residues. CDR3 in amino acids: CASSLVNSIASQYF. For the CDR3, the DNA is TGTGCCAGCAGCTTAGTAAACTCGATTGCGTCCCAGTACTTC.

This chain joins TRBV19 and TRBJ2-5, with TRBD1 matching over 8 bases. The CDR3 has 14 residues. V lost 5 bases to trimming and J lost 2 bases; unmatched junction nucleotides: 4. Germline CDR1 LNHDA, CDR2 SQIVND (reference sequence). The CDR3 is CASSEGDRQETQYF. The CDR3 DNA follows: TGTGCCAGTAGTGAGGGGGACAGGCAAGAGACCCAGTACTTC.

This clone was recorded only once. The genes are TRBV28 and TRBJ2-2, with 10 bases that match TRBD2. V lost 0 bases, J lost 5 bases, and 9 bases stayed unmatched. This CDR3 is built from 18 residues. Germline-derived CDR1 and CDR2 are MDHEN and SYDVKM. The CDR3 DNA sequence: TGTGCCAGCAGTTTATGGGACTATAGGACTAGCGGTACCGGGGAGCTGTTTTTT. Protein product: CASSLWDYRTSGTGELFF.

The genes are TRBV12-2 and TRBJ2-5; the table calls TRBD1, which could not be checked here. TRBV12-2 is shown as a pseudogene. The CDR3 extends over 14 amino acids. This CDR3 reads CASRLTGTQETQYF. The CDR3 DNA follows: TGTGCAAGTCGCTTAACAGGGACCCAAGAGACCCAGTACTTC.

This clone was recorded a few times. This chain connects TRBV18 to TRBJ2-1, with a possible D match to TRBD1 (6 bases). Trimming pared 3 bases from V and 5 bases from J, leaving 14 bases between. Per the germline V gene, CDR1 is KGHSH and CDR2 is LQKENI. This CDR3 has 15 residues. The CDR3 loop reads CASSPLFRTDNEQFF. CDR3 sequence (DNA): TGTGCCAGCTCACCGCTTTTCCGGACAGACAATGAGCAGTTCTTC.

This clone is a singleton in its sample. The rearrangement links TRBV7-3 to TRBJ2-3; 7 bases fit TRBD2. After removal of 2 bases from V and 6 bases from J, the junction contained 14 bases not matched to a gene. Germline V gene sequence: CDR1 SGHTA, CDR2 FQGTGA. This CDR3 spans 17 amino acids. This CDR3 reads CASSLGYGGGGQDTQYF. The CDR3 bases are TGTGCCAGCAGCTTAGGATATGGCGGGGGTGGGCAGGATACGCAGTATTTT.

V usage is TRBV5-1 and J usage is TRBJ1-3; D unresolved. Germline V gene lookup returns CDR1 SGHRS and CDR2 YFSETQ. The CDR3 has 16 residues. The V gene lost 4 bases and the J gene lost 0 bases, with 14 bases spanning the gap. This chain's CDR3 is CASSRREPGSGNTIYF. The DNA for the CDR3 is TGCGCCAGCAGCCGCCGCGAACCAGGCTCTGGAAACACCATATATTTT.

This clone occurred once. V and J are TRBV6-5 and TRBJ2-5; D possibly corresponds to TRBD2 (7 bases). This CDR3 contains 13 residues. The germline V gene has CDR1 MNHEY and CDR2 SVGAGI. V was trimmed by 1 base and J by 12 bases, leaving 15 bases between them. The CDR3 reads CASSYLTWGGKYF. As DNA, the CDR3 is TGTGCCAGCAGTTACTTAACCTGGGGGGGCAAGTACTTC.

The chain carries TRBV7-8 and TRBJ1-2; D call uncertain. Deletions cut 0 bases from V and 4 bases from J, with 9 bases between. Germline loops: CDR1 SGHVS, CDR2 FQNEAQ. The CDR3 contains 14 residues. This CDR3 reads CASSLAPGVYGYTF. The CDR3, as DNA: TGTGCCAGCAGCTTAGCGCCCGGGGTCTATGGCTACACCTTC.

V is TRBV15 and J is TRBJ2-5, with TRBD1 matching over 7 bases. The closer fit of TRBJ2-7 to the DNA end suggests the J call may be wrong. CDR3 length: 16 amino acids. Per germline, CDR1 LNHNV and CDR2 YYDKDF (reference sequence). The CDR3: CATSTRPGTALYEQYF. In nucleotides, the CDR3 is TGTGCCACCAGCACCCGCCCTGGGACAGCGCTCTACGAGCAGTACTTC.